The 18 T cell receptor beta chains presented below share a single source sample, sequenced in a study of T-cell memory formation after mild COVID-19. MiXCR was run by TCRdb on the 5' RACE reads, yielding one entry per CDR3 protein. The table shows about 450,000 distinct CDR3 sequences, with under 25% occurring only once. Sequenced input: PBMCs or a T cell subset sorted from them (not recorded which). The receptors shown here come from an adult woman who had mild COVID-19 (a few samples of this study predate the infection). Cell type and time point are not known.

The rearrangement links TRBV29-1 to TRBJ1-2; 12 bases match TRBD1. Per the germline V gene, CDR1 is SQVTM and CDR2 is ANQGSEA. V was clipped by 6 bases and J by 6 bases; unmatched bases: 5. The length of the CDR3 is 13 residues. In DNA form, the CDR3 reads TGCAGCGTGTCCGGGACAGGGGGCAATGGCTACACCTTC. As protein: CSVSGTGGNGYTF. Drawing the rest from reference TRBV29-1 and TRBJ1-2, the complete variable domain is SAVISQKPSRDICQRGTSLTIQCQVDSQVTMMFWYRQQPGQSLTLIATANQGSEATYESGFVIDKFPISRPNLTFSTLTVSNMSPEDSSIYLCSVSGTGGNGYTFGSGTRLTVV.

A few counts support this clonotype. The chain links TRBV2 to TRBJ1-5, with D uncertain. Trimming stripped 6 bases from V and 7 bases from J, with 19 bases between. Germline V gene data show CDR1 as SNHLY and CDR2 as FYNNEI. This CDR3 is built from 15 residues. CDR3 region: CASRASGSSIQPQHF. The CDR3, as DNA: TGTGCCAGCAGAGCGTCTGGCAGCTCAATCCAGCCCCAGCATTTT.

The chain recombines TRBV5-1 with TRBJ2-1; D remains ambiguous. The CDR3 is 18 residues long. Germline loops: CDR1 SGHRS, CDR2 YFSETQ. Trimming cost V 0 bases and J 2 bases, with 18 bases left between them. This CDR3 is CASSLGGSFLVAYNEQFF. In DNA, the CDR3 is TGCGCCAGCAGCTTGGGTGGTAGCTTTTTAGTCGCCTACAATGAGCAGTTCTTC.

This chain connects TRBV7-9 to TRBJ1-6, with D possibly TRBD1 on 5 matching bases. Trimming cost V 5 bases and J 12 bases, with 11 bases left between them. The CDR3 is 12 amino acids. Germline-derived CDR1 and CDR2 are SEHNR and FQNEAQ (reference sequence). CDR3 bases: TGTGCCAGCAGCCATGACCAGGGACCCCTCCACTTT. The encoded protein is CASSHDQGPLHF. Filled out from reference TRBV7-9 and TRBJ1-6, the complete variable domain reads DTGVSQNPRHKITKRGQNVTFRCDPISEHNRLYWYRQTLGQGPEFLTYFQNEAQLEKSRLLSDRFSAERPKGSFSTLEIQRTEQGDSAMYLCASSHDQGPLHFGNGTRLTVT.

The chain is built from TRBV5-5 and TRBJ2-3; no clear D gene. The CDR3 extends over 20 amino acids. Per germline, CDR1 SGHKS and CDR2 YYEKEE (reference sequence). The V gene lost 2 bases and the J gene lost 0 bases, with 25 bases spanning the gap. The CDR3 DNA sequence: TGTGCCAGCAGCTTTATTCCCCGAGTAAGGGCAGCGACTAGCACAGATACGCAGTATTTT. Protein sequence: CASSFIPRVRAATSTDTQYF.

This clonotype was seen a handful of times. The chain links TRBV12-3 or TRBV12-4 to TRBJ2-2; tentatively, D is TRBD2 (6 bases). The CDR3 consists of 17 residues. V dropped 5 bases and J dropped 1 base, with 17 bases sitting between them. The CDR3 region is CASSPTPGRRNTGELFF. CDR3 nucleotides: TGTGCCAGCAGTCCCACCCCCGGGAGACGGAACACCGGGGAGCTGTTTTTT.

The rearrangement links TRBV29-1 to TRBJ1-2; D is possibly TRBD1 (6 bases). The CDR3 extends over 13 amino acids. Germline V gene lookup returns CDR1 SQVTM and CDR2 ANQGSEA. V gave up 5 bases and J gave up 7 bases, with 17 bases separating them. The CDR3 spells CSVLSPQGTGYTF. The CDR3, as DNA: TGCAGCGTTTTATCCCCACAGGGAACTGGCTACACCTTC.

This clonotype was counted once. V and J are TRBV6-6 and TRBJ2-7; 7 positions agree with TRBD1. CDR3 size: 16 residues. The germline V gene has CDR1 MNHNY and CDR2 SVGAGI (reference sequence). The ends lost 6 bases at V and 3 bases at J; junction bases unmatched: 14. CDR3 residues: CASSPQGRGRVYEQYF. The CDR3 DNA sequence: TGTGCCAGCAGCCCACAGGGGCGAGGGAGAGTCTACGAGCAGTACTTC.

This clonotype has only one observation. This chain links TRBV11-2 with TRBJ2-2; D call uncertain. This CDR3 is built from 10 residues. Looked up from germline, CDR1 is SGHAT and CDR2 is FQNNGV. V was pared by 3 bases and J by 9 bases, with 2 bases between. The CDR3 sequence: CASSFRELFF. In DNA, the CDR3 is TGTGCCAGCAGCTTTCGGGAGCTGTTTTTT. Variable domain in full (rest from reference TRBV11-2 and TRBJ2-2): EAGVAQSPRYKIIEKRQSVAFWCNPISGHATLYWYQQILGQGPKLLIQFQNNGVVDDSQLPKDRFSAERLKGVDSTLKIQPAKLEDSAVYLCASSFRELFFGEGSRLTVL.

This clonotype was observed a handful of times. The chain is built from TRBV4-3 and TRBJ1-6; a weak D match, TRBD1 (5 bases). Germline lookup yields CDR1 LGHNA and CDR2 YSLEER. V gave up 0 bases and J gave up 7 bases, with 7 bases separating them. There are 14 residues in the CDR3. The CDR3 protein is CASSQDGGNSPLHF. The DNA of the CDR3 is TGCGCCAGCAGCCAAGACGGGGGAAATTCACCCCTCCACTTT.

The rearrangement uses TRBV20-1 and TRBJ2-7; 9 bases match TRBD1. Looked up from germline, CDR1 is DFQATT and CDR2 is SNEGSKA (reference sequence). This CDR3 is built from 14 residues. Unmatched junction bases numbered 7, after V lost 5 bases and J lost 2 bases. CDR3 protein: CSAEDRGSPYEQYF. CDR3 bases: TGCAGTGCTGAAGACAGGGGGAGCCCCTACGAGCAGTACTTC.

This sequence joins TRBV21-1 and TRBJ1-5; the DNA was not used to check the table's D call, TRBD1. TRBV21-1 is annotated as a pseudogene. The CDR3 has 20 amino acids. The CDR3 region is CASSDGVGTGGPPRNQPQHF. The CDR3 coding sequence is TGTGCCAGCAGCGACGGGGTGGGGACAGGGGGACCTCCCCGGAATCAGCCCCAGCATTTT.

The chain links TRBV7-8 to TRBJ2-5; 7 bases are a match to TRBD1. V was pared by 4 bases and J by 4 bases, with 6 bases of the junction left unmatched. The CDR3 consists of 14 residues. Germline lookup yields CDR1 SGHVS and CDR2 FQNEAQ. The CDR3 region has the DNA TGTGCCAGCAGCTCGACAGGGATTGGAGAGACCCAGTACTTC. It encodes CASSSTGIGETQYF.

The V gene is TRBV18, the J gene TRBJ1-2; D uncertain. The CDR3 loop spans 14 amino acids. Trimming left V 3 bases short and J 1 base short, with 9 bases between. From germline, CDR1 is KGHSH and CDR2 LQKENI. CDR3: CASSPNSNNYGYTF. The CDR3 DNA reads TGTGCCAGCTCACCGAACAGTAATAACTATGGCTACACCTTC.

This clonotype was picked up a small number of times. This CDR3 reads CASSYPVRGPQGEQYF. CDR3 DNA: TGCGCCAGCAGCTACCCGGTCCGGGGACCCCAGGGGGAGCAGTACTTC. The chain employs TRBV5-1 and TRBJ2-7, with D perhaps TRBD1 (6 bases). V lost 3 bases and J 7 bases, leaving 23 bases between the germline ends. The CDR3 covers 16 residues. The germline V gene encodes CDR1 SGHRS and CDR2 YFSETQ.

The rearrangement links TRBV6-2 or TRBV6-3 to TRBJ2-5; D is perhaps TRBD2 (6 bases). V lost 2 bases and J lost 5, with 18 bases in between. The germline V gene encodes CDR1 MNHEY and CDR2 SVGEGT. The CDR3 loop spans 16 amino acids. Here the CDR3 DNA reads TGTGCCAGCAGTTACGGGGCGGGACTCCTCGGGGAGACCCAGTACTTC. Its protein is CASSYGAGLLGETQYF.

This clonotype has only a few counts. The genes are TRBV6-5 and TRBJ2-1; possible D gene TRBD2, 6 bases. The CDR3 spans 14 residues. Between the trimmed V and J ends, which lost 4 bases and 2 bases, there was a span of 9 bases. Germline values: CDR1 MNHEY, CDR2 SVGAGI. CDR3 sequence: CASSSGGAYNEQFF. For the CDR3, the DNA is TGTGCCAGCAGTTCAGGAGGGGCCTACAATGAGCAGTTCTTC.

This clonotype has at least ten counts. J is TRBJ2-7 and V is TRBV3-1, with 8 bases lining up with TRBD2. Germline V gene lookup returns CDR1 LGHDT and CDR2 YNNKEL (reference sequence). The CDR3 is 15 amino acids. The V segment lost 4 bases and the J segment 3 bases; nucleotides outside the gene matches: 8. The CDR3: CASSPDSSGFYEQYF. The CDR3 DNA sequence: TGTGCCAGCAGCCCTGACTCTAGCGGGTTCTACGAGCAGTACTTC.